The 21 T cell receptor beta chains below come from one sample, sequenced in a study of early T cells in non-severe SARS-CoV-2 infection. In TCRdb, the 5' RACE reads were re-called with MiXCR into one record per CDR3 protein. The sample has fewer than 80,000 distinct CDR3 sequences, 8.8% seen once. The sequences come from whole blood, collected at baseline. All receptors come from an adult who was a healthcare worker with PCR-confirmed SARS-CoV-2 infection or an uninfected control (not recorded which).

This clonotype was counted many times. The V call is TRBV6-2 or TRBV6-3, the J call TRBJ2-5; D might be TRBD2 (6 bases). CDR1 is MNHEY, CDR2 SVGEGT, per germline. This CDR3 comprises 15 residues. The V end lost 5 bases, the J end lost 1 base, and 14 bases lay between the germline ends. The CDR3 is CASSASGTLQETQYF. The CDR3 nucleotides read TGTGCCAGCAGTGCCTCCGGGACTCTCCAAGAGACCCAGTACTTC.

This clonotype has more than one count but fewer than ten. V is TRBV7-9 and J is TRBJ1-2, with D unclear. This CDR3 is 11 amino acids long. V lost 5 bases to trimming and J lost 3 bases, with 4 bases between them. CDR1 and CDR2 from the germline V gene are SEHNR and FQNEAQ (reference sequence). CDR3 residues: CASSGYYGYTF. DNA of the CDR3: TGTGCCAGCAGCGGATACTATGGCTACACCTTC.

This clonotype was seen a few times. V gene TRBV19 combines with J gene TRBJ2-7, with D unresolved. Between the trimmed V and J ends, which lost 1 base and 2 bases, there was a span of 9 bases. CDR3 length equals 14 residues. From germline, CDR1 is LNHDA and CDR2 SQIVND (reference sequence). Here the CDR3 reads CASSIAAATYEQYF. The CDR3 DNA is TGTGCCAGTAGTATAGCAGCCGCCACCTACGAGCAGTACTTC. The whole variable domain, filled in from reference TRBV19 and TRBJ2-7, reads DGGITQSPKYLFRKEGQNVTLSCEQNLNHDAMYWYRQDPGQGLRLIYYSQIVNDFQKGDIAEGYSVSREKKESFPLTVTSAQKNPTAFYLCASSIAAATYEQYFGPGTRLTVT.

The V gene is TRBV29-1, the J gene TRBJ2-7; the D gene is possibly TRBD2 (7 bases). The CDR3 sequence is 14 residues long. V was trimmed by 6 bases and J by 6 bases, leaving 21 bases between them. CDR1 and CDR2 (germline): SQVTM, ANQGSEA. The CDR3 bases are TGCAGCGTGAGGGGGGGGCAGTCCCCCGTCGAGCAGTACTTC. It codes for CSVRGGQSPVEQYF.

This clonotype occurred a few times. V usage is TRBV6-5 and J usage is TRBJ1-6; TRBD1 matches 9 bases. From germline, CDR1 is MNHEY and CDR2 SVGAGI. The CDR3 has 18 residues. V lost 5 bases to trimming and J lost 0 bases; unmatched junction nucleotides: 8. The CDR3 protein is CASSKLGQGSSYNSPLHF. The CDR3 DNA is TGTGCCAGCAGTAAACTCGGACAGGGGAGCTCCTATAATTCACCCCTCCACTTT.

Many counts were recorded for this clonotype. The J gene is TRBJ2-4, the V gene TRBV29-1, with D unclear. Between the trimmed V and J ends, which lost 7 bases and 7 bases, there was a span of 11 bases. The CDR3 sequence is 11 residues long. Per germline, CDR1 SQVTM and CDR2 ANQGSEA. The DNA of the CDR3 is TGCAGCGCCATCATGGCGAACATTCAGTACTTC. Residues: CSAIMANIQYF.

The J gene is TRBJ2-1, the V gene TRBV12-3 or TRBV12-4; 7 bases line up with TRBD2. With V trimmed by 6 bases and J by 6 bases, 5 bases remained unmatched. The CDR3 contains 13 residues. The CDR3 DNA reads TGTGCCAGCAGCTCTGGACTAGTCAATGAGCAGTTCTTC. Protein product: CASSSGLVNEQFF.

By share of the sample, this clonotype is medium-sized (0.01 to 0.1%). This CDR3 is CASSPGGTVYGYTF. The DNA of the CDR3 is TGTGCCAGCAGTCCCGGAGGGACGGTTTATGGCTACACCTTC. The gene calls are TRBV27 and TRBJ1-2; a possible D gene is TRBD1 (5 bases). CDR3 length: 14 residues. Germline-derived CDR1 and CDR2 are MNHEY and SMNVEV (reference sequence). Trimming cost V 5 bases and J 5 bases, with 15 bases left between them.

This clonotype was observed many times. The V gene is TRBV20-1, the J gene TRBJ2-1; 10 bases fit TRBD2. CDR1 and CDR2 from the germline V gene are DFQATT and SNEGSKA (reference sequence). The CDR3 covers 15 residues. Trimming at V came to 3 bases and at J to 8 bases, leaving 10 bases not matched to a gene. The CDR3 DNA reads TGCAGTGCTAGTAAACTAGCGGGATTCGCCGATGAGCAGTTCTTC. Amino acids: CSASKLAGFADEQFF.

The chain uses TRBV7-8 and TRBJ2-2; 9 bases line up with TRBD2. The J segment lost 4 bases and the V segment lost 5 bases, leaving 14 bases of the junction unmatched. The germline gives CDR1 SGHVS, CDR2 FQNEAQ. This CDR3 is 18 amino acids long. CDR3 bases: TGTGCCAGCAGCCAAATCAATTTTGGACTAGCGCGCACCGGGGAGCTGTTTTTT. Protein product: CASSQINFGLARTGELFF.

This chain connects TRBV18 to TRBJ2-3; possible D gene TRBD2, 6 bases. The CDR3 length is 15 residues. Trimming cost V 0 bases and J 2 bases, with 9 bases left between them. Germline V lookup: CDR1 KGHSH, CDR2 LQKENI. In DNA, the CDR3 is TGTGCCAGCTCACCACCCGGGGGTCTCACAGATACGCAGTATTTT. Translation: CASSPPGGLTDTQYF.

This clonotype was seen more than once but under ten times. The chain links TRBV20-1 to TRBJ1-5, with D perhaps TRBD1 (5 bases). The CDR3 spans 14 residues. Germline V gene data show CDR1 as DFQATT and CDR2 as SNEGSKA (reference sequence). Trimming left V 5 bases short and J 0 bases short, with 11 bases between. The CDR3 region is CSAGGRYSNQPQHF. The CDR3 nucleotides read TGCAGTGCTGGGGGTCGCTATAGCAATCAGCCCCAGCATTTT.

Many counts were recorded for this clonotype. This chain connects TRBV25-1 to TRBJ2-7, with 9 nucleotides matching TRBD2. Germline V gene data show CDR1 as MGHDK and CDR2 as SYGVNS. The CDR3 has 18 amino acids. The V segment lost 1 base and the J segment 3 bases; nucleotides outside the gene matches: 13. Written as DNA, the CDR3 is TGTGCCAGCAGTGAATTCTTTAGGGGGACTAGCAGCTTCTACGAGCAGTACTTC. Translated: CASSEFFRGTSSFYEQYF.

J is TRBJ1-1 and V is TRBV19, with D unresolved. Deletions cut 10 bases from V and 3 bases from J, with 15 bases between. Germline lookup yields CDR1 LNHDA and CDR2 SQIVND (reference sequence). This CDR3 region has 13 residues. CDR3 DNA: TGTGCCACCCGGCGGGAGGGCCACACTGAAGCTTTCTTT. Its translation is CATRREGHTEAFF.

The J gene is TRBJ2-1, the V gene TRBV7-2; 8 positions agree with TRBD2. This CDR3 region has 15 residues. Germline values: CDR1 SGHTA, CDR2 FQGNSA. J gave up 7 bases and V 3 bases, and 8 bases lay outside the gene matches. The CDR3 DNA is TGTGCCAGCAGCTTTGGGGGGACTAGAGGGAATGAGCAGTTCTTC. The encoded protein is CASSFGGTRGNEQFF.

This chain links TRBV29-1 with TRBJ1-1; no reliable D call. CDR1 is SQVTM, CDR2 ANQGSEA, per germline. CDR3 length: 12 amino acids. Trimming removed 7 bases from V and 7 bases from J, with 16 bases in between. The CDR3 nucleotides read TGCAGCGCTACTACTACTGGGGATGAAGCTTTCTTT. Its protein product is CSATTTGDEAFF.

This clonotype is termed medium-sized (0.01 to 0.1%). This may be a read error, as it is one base from a much larger clone. V gene TRBV10-3 combines with J gene TRBJ2-5; TRBD1 matches at 8 bases. The CDR3 covers 13 residues. With 6 bases clipped from V and 5 bases from J, the junction kept 5 bases outside the gene matches. Germline V gene sequence: CDR1 ENHRY, CDR2 SYGVKD. CDR3 protein: CAISETGGETQYF. Written as DNA, the CDR3 is TGTGCCATCAGCGAAACAGGGGGGGAGACCCAGTACTTC.

This chain links TRBV7-6 with TRBJ2-7; 7 bases map to TRBD1. With V trimmed by 5 bases and J by 3 bases, 4 bases remained unmatched. Germline V gene data show CDR1 as SGHVS and CDR2 as FNYEAQ. The CDR3 has 13 amino acids. CDR3 region: CASSGRDSYEQYF. For the CDR3, the DNA is TGTGCCAGCAGCGGCCGGGACAGCTACGAGCAGTACTTC.

The chain couples TRBV7-3 to TRBJ2-2; TRBD1 matches 7 bases. The CDR3 extends over 15 amino acids. V lost 2 bases and J lost 10; bases outside the gene matches: 10. Germline loops: CDR1 SGHTA, CDR2 FQGTGA. The CDR3 DNA reads as TGTGCCAGCAGCTTAGGGGTCAGGGGGACAAAGGAGCTGTTTTTT. Amino acid sequence: CASSLGVRGTKELFF.

This clonotype was picked up a small number of times. This chain connects TRBV29-1 to TRBJ2-3, with 8 positions matching TRBD2. V trimming: 7 bases; J trimming: 0 bases; junction bases outside the gene matches: 9. Germline-derived CDR1 and CDR2 are SQVTM and ANQGSEA. There are 15 residues in the CDR3. In DNA, the CDR3 is TGCAGCGCTTCCGGGACTAGTTCTAGCACAGATACGCAGTATTTT. Translation: CSASGTSSSTDTQYF.

This clonotype appeared many times. The V gene is TRBV27, the J gene TRBJ2-5, with 10 bases identical to TRBD2. Trimming cost V 2 bases and J 4 bases; bases outside gene matches: 16. The CDR3 contains 19 residues. Germline V gene lookup returns CDR1 MNHEY and CDR2 SMNVEV (reference sequence). CDR3 in amino acids: CASSLRSQSSGSPRETQYF. In nucleotides, the CDR3 is TGTGCCAGCAGTTTAAGGTCTCAGTCTAGCGGGAGTCCGAGAGAGACCCAGTACTTC.